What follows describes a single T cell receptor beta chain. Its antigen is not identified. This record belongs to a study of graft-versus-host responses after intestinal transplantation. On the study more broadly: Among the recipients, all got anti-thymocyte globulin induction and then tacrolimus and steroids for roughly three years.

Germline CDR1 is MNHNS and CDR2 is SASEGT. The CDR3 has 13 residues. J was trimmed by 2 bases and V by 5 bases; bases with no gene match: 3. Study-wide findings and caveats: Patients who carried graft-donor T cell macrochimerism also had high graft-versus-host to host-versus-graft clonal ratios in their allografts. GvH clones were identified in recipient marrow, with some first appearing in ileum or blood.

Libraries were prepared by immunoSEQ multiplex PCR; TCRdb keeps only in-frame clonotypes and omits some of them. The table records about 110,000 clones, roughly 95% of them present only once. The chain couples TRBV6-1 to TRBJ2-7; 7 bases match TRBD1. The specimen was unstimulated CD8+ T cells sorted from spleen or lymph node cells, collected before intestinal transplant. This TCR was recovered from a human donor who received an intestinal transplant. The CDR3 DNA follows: TGTGCCAGCAGTACTGACAGGGCCTACGAGCAGTACTTC. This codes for CASSTDRAYEQYF.